The 7 T cell receptor beta chains given below trace back to one sample, sequenced in a study of T-cell memory formation after mild COVID-19. TCRdb ran MiXCR on the 5' RACE reads and lists one entry per CDR3 protein. The data hold 190,000 or so distinct CDR3 sequences, with about a fifth observed a single time. Source material: PBMCs or a T cell subset sorted from them (not recorded which). Receptors were obtained from an adult woman who had mild COVID-19 (a few samples of this study predate the infection). Cell type and time point are not known.

The V call is TRBV9, the J call TRBJ1-4; no reliable D call. V was clipped by 0 bases and J by 8 bases, with 5 bases between them. The CDR3 is 12 residues long. Germline values: CDR1 SGDLS, CDR2 YYNGEE. The CDR3 reads CASSVDEEKLFF. CDR3 coding DNA: TGTGCCAGCAGCGTAGATGAGGAAAAACTGTTTTTT.

The V gene is TRBV12-3 or TRBV12-4, the J gene TRBJ2-1, with D perhaps matching TRBD2 (6 bases). The CDR3 has 14 residues. The V end lost 3 bases, the J end lost 5 bases, and 11 bases lay between the germline ends. The DNA for the CDR3 is TGTGCCAGCAGTTTTCGGGGGACCCACAATGAGCAGTTCTTC. Protein sequence: CASSFRGTHNEQFF.

This clonotype was seen only a few times. The rearrangement uses TRBV7-2 and TRBJ2-5; 9 bases map to TRBD2. Germline CDR1 and CDR2: SGHTA and FQGNSA. This CDR3 has 17 residues. After removal of 1 base from V and 2 bases from J, the junction contained 8 bases not matched to a gene. The CDR3 DNA is TGTGCCAGCAGCTTAGTAGGAGCGGGGGGACCGCAAGAGACCCAGTACTTC. Residues: CASSLVGAGGPQETQYF.

The V call is TRBV7-2, the J call TRBJ1-4; no clear D gene. V shed 3 bases and J shed 6 bases, with 8 bases lying between them. Germline V CDR1 and CDR2: SGHTA, FQGNSA. The CDR3 length is 13 residues. The CDR3 region has the DNA TGTGCCAGCAGCTTTTCGAGCGATGAAAAACTGTTTTTT. This codes for CASSFSSDEKLFF.

This rearrangement joins TRBV4-1 to TRBJ2-5, with 7 bases that match TRBD1. The V segment lost 5 bases and the J segment 2 bases; nucleotides outside the gene matches: 5. Per the germline V gene, CDR1 is MGHRA and CDR2 is YSYEKL. The CDR3 extends over 14 amino acids. Written as DNA, the CDR3 is TGCGCCAGCAGCAGACAGGGTAGACAAGAGACCCAGTACTTC. Its translation is CASSRQGRQETQYF.

V gene TRBV5-5 combines with J gene TRBJ1-1; a possible D gene is TRBD1 (5 bases). Germline CDR1 SGHKS, CDR2 YYEKEE (reference sequence). V was cut by 3 bases and J by 3 bases, with 9 bases left in between. The CDR3 sequence is 13 residues long. The CDR3 nucleotides read TGTGCCAGCAGCTGGGGGGGATACACTGAAGCTTTCTTT. Amino acid sequence: CASSWGGYTEAFF.

This clonotype was seen repeatedly, ten times or more. V usage is TRBV5-6 and J usage is TRBJ2-4; D perhaps matches TRBD2 (5 bases). The germline V gene encodes CDR1 SGHDT and CDR2 YYEEEE. Deletions cut 0 bases from V and 1 base from J, with 5 bases between. The CDR3 totals 14 residues. The CDR3 is CASSLGGAKNIQYF. In DNA, the CDR3 is TGTGCCAGCAGCTTGGGAGGGGCCAAAAACATTCAGTACTTC.